The 4 T cell receptor beta chains given below trace back to one sample, sequenced in a study of T-cell reconstitution after alpha-beta-depleted transplantation in children. Researchers prepared the TCRbeta library using unique molecular identifiers, the study reports. MiXCR, applied by TCRdb to the PCR reads, yields one record per CDR3 protein. The sample holds 400,000 to 450,000 distinct CDR3 sequences; around two fifths are singletons and the top ten take approximately 30%. The source was PBMCs, collected before TCRalphabeta/CD19-depleted stem cell transplant. These receptors were obtained from a girl under 10 years old with aplastic anemia, due to receive a stem cell transplant.

The V call is TRBV20-1, the J call TRBJ2-1; the D gene is possibly TRBD1 (8 bases). The germline gives CDR1 DFQATT, CDR2 SNEGSKA (reference sequence). The CDR3 loop spans 14 amino acids. V shed 8 bases and J shed 8 bases, with 22 bases lying between them. CDR3 coding DNA: TGCAGTTCTCCCGACAGGGGAGGGGAAGATGAGCAGTTCTTC. Translation gives CSSPDRGGEDEQFF.

Here the CDR3 DNA reads TGTGCCAGCATTTCTCATCGGCAGACTCTTCGAGATACGCAGTATTTT. This gives the protein CASISHRQTLRDTQYF. The chain combines TRBV28 with TRBJ2-3, with D hard to call. Germline V gene lookup returns CDR1 MDHEN and CDR2 SYDVKM. The CDR3 runs 16 residues. V shed 7 bases and J shed 5 bases, with 22 bases lying between them.

This clonotype was seen at least ten times. This chain connects TRBV24-1 to TRBJ2-7, with D perhaps matching TRBD1 (6 bases). Germline values: CDR1 KGHDR, CDR2 SFDVKD. The CDR3 totals 14 residues. Trimming pared 0 bases from V and 3 bases from J, leaving 8 bases between. The CDR3 region has the DNA TGTGCCACCAGTGATTTGGACAGGAACTACGAGCAGTACTTC. Protein product: CATSDLDRNYEQYF.

The chain carries TRBV29-1 and TRBJ2-7, with 8 bases lining up with TRBD1. CDR3 length equals 16 residues. With 4 bases clipped from V and 2 bases from J, the junction kept 13 bases outside the gene matches. Germline V CDR1 and CDR2: SQVTM, ANQGSEA. The CDR3, as DNA: TGCAGCGTTGTAGGCCGCGGGGACAGGATCCCCTACGAGCAGTACTTC. It is translated as CSVVGRGDRIPYEQYF.